The clone carrying this T cell receptor beta chain was seen a single time. The junction had 11 bases not matched to a gene; V was cut back by 2 bases and J by 6 bases. The CDR3 totals 17 residues. Germline V lookup: CDR1 SNHLY, CDR2 FYNNEI. These data are taken from a study of cytomegalovirus exposure and HLA in healthy donors. At the level of the study: Counted in an early data release were about 85 million unique TCRs from HLA-typed donors.

The PCR had 60 Vbeta and 13 Jbeta primers. Method: immunoSEQ multiplex PCR; TCRdb's copy keeps in-frame clones and lacks some. This sample has under 250,000 clones, with around three quarters found just once. Sample: PBMCs. The TCR sequence derives from a woman between 25 and 40 years old in good health and CMV-seropositive. The rearrangement joins TRBV2 to TRBJ1-5; 9 bases fit TRBD1. CDR3 DNA: TGTGCCAGCAGTGAAATAATCGACAGGGGGTCTGGTCAGCCCCAGCATTTT. It is translated as CASSEIIDRGSGQPQHF.